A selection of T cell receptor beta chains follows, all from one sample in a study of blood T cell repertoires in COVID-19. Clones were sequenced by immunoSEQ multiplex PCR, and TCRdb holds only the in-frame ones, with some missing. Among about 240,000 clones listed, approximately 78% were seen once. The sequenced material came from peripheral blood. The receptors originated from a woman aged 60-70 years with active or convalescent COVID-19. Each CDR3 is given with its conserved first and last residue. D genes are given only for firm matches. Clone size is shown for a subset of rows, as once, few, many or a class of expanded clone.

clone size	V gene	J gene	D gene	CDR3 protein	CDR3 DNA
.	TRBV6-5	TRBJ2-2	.	CASRLGGNTGELFF	TGTGCCAGCAGGCTCGGGGGGAACACCGGGGAGCTGTTTTTT
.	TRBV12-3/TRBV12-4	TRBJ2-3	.	CASSELYTQYF	TGTGCCAGCAGTGAGTTATATACGCAGTATTTT
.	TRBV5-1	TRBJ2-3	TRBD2	CASSWQSGGTDTQYF	TGCGCCAGCAGCTGGCAAAGCGGGGGGACAGATACGCAGTATTTT
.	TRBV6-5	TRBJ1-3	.	CASSQGGGNTIYF	TGTGCCAGCAGTCAGGGTGGTGGAAACACCATATATTTT
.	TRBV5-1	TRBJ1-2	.	CASSSEVNYGYTF	TGCGCCAGCAGTTCGGAGGTGAACTATGGCTACACCTTC
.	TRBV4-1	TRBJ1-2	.	CASSQQGWEGGYTF	TGCGCCAGCAGCCAACAGGGGTGGGAGGGTGGCTACACCTTC
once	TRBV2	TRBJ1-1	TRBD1	CASRTGYTEAFF	TGTGCCAGCAGGACAGGGTACACTGAAGCTTTCTTT
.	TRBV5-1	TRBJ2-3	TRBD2	CASSPQLAGGPDTQYF	TGCGCCAGCAGCCCGCAACTAGCGGGGGGTCCGGATACGCAGTATTTT
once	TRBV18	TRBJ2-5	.	CASSLTDQETQYF	TGTGCCAGCTCACTGACAGACCAAGAGACCCAGTACTTC
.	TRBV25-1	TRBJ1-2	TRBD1	CASSEMGGQPYGYTF	TGTGCCAGCAGTGAAATGGGGGGACAGCCCTATGGCTACACCTTC
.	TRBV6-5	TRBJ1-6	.	CASRRGQTYNSPLHF	TGTGCCAGCAGGCGCGGACAGACCTATAATTCACCCCTCCACTTT
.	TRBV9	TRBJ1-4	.	CASSPGVGATNEKLFF	TGTGCCAGCAGCCCGGGGGTGGGAGCAACTAATGAAAAACTGTTTTTT
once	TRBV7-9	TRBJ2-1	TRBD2	CVSSLVRGLAGGNEQFF	TGTGTCAGCAGCTTAGTTAGAGGACTAGCGGGGGGCAATGAGCAGTTCTTC
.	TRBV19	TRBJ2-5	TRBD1	CASRGTGAETQYF	TGTGCCAGTAGAGGGACAGGGGCAGAGACCCAGTACTTC
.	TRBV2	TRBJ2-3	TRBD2	CASLRGTSGASTDTQYF	TGTGCCAGCTTAAGAGGGACTAGCGGGGCTAGCACAGATACGCAGTATTTT
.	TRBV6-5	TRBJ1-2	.	CASSWQGRDYGYTF	TGTGCCAGCAGTTGGCAGGGGCGAGACTATGGCTACACCTTC
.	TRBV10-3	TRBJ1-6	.	CAISGGQRTGSPLHF	TGTGCCATCAGTGGCGGACAGCGGACGGGTTCACCCCTCCACTTT
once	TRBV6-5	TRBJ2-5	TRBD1	CASSYRTWTGKETQYF	TGTGCCAGCAGTTACAGGACATGGACAGGGAAAGAGACCCAGTACTTC
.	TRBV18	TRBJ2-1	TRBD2	CASSLRTSGEEDEQFF	TGTGCCAGCTCACTCCGGACTAGCGGGGAAGAGGATGAGCAGTTCTTC
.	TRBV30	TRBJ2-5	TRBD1	CAWSAAQGPQETQYF	TGTGCCTGGAGTGCCGCACAGGGGCCCCAAGAGACCCAGTACTTC
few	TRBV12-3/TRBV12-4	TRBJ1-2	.	CASSFGSWGGYTF	TGTGCCAGCAGTTTCGGGAGCTGGGGTGGCTACACCTTC
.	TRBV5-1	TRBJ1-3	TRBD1	CASSSQGGQALGNTIYF	TGCGCCAGCAGCTCACAAGGGGGACAGGCCCTTGGAAACACCATATATTTT
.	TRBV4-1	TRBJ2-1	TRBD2	CASSLQTSGGAGYNEQFF	TGCGCCAGCAGCCTCCAGACTAGCGGGGGGGCCGGTTACAATGAGCAGTTCTTC
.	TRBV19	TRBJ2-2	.	CATSDSWSGELFF	TGTGCCACCTCGGACAGCTGGTCCGGGGAGCTATTTTTT
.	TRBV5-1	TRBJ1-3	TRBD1	CASSPSTGPGNTIYF	TGCGCCAGCAGCCCCTCGACAGGGCCTGGAAACACCATATATTTT
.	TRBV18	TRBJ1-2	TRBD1	CASSLSTGVYGYTF	TGTGCCAGCTCACTATCGACAGGGGTCTATGGCTACACCTTC
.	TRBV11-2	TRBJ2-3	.	CASSRRGAGDQTDTQYF	TGTGCCAGCAGTCGCCGGGGGGCGGGGGACCAAACAGATACGCAGTATTTT
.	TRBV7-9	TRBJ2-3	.	CASSLTGADTQYF	TGTGCCAGCAGCTTAACAGGAGCAGATACGCAGTATTTT
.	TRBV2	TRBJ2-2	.	CASIGGLGVAGELFF	TGTGCCAGCATCGGGGGTTTGGGGGTCGCCGGGGAGCTGTTTTTT
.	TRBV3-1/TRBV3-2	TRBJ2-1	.	CASSQDTRSYNEQFF	TGTGCCAGCAGCCAAGATACGCGCTCCTACAATGAGCAGTTCTTC
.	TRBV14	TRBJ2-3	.	CASSPSGLGTDTQYF	TGTGCCAGCAGCCCCTCCGGTCTGGGCACAGATACGCAGTATTTT
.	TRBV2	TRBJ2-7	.	CASSDRRVPYEQYF	TGTGCCAGCAGTGATCGGAGGGTCCCCTACGAGCAGTACTTC
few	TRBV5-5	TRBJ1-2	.	CASSLLRGYGYTF	TGTGCCAGCAGCTTGCTCAGGGGCTATGGCTACACCTTC
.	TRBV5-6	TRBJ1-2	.	CASSPTGNYGYTF	TGTGCCAGCAGCCCTACAGGGAACTATGGCTACACCTTC
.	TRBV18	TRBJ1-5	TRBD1	CASSSQGRNQPQHF	TGTGCCAGCTCATCACAGGGGCGCAATCAGCCCCAGCATTTT
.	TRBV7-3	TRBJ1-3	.	CASSLSSGNTIYF	TGTGCCAGCAGCCTGTCCTCTGGAAACACCATATATTTT
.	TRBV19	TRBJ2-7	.	CARPSRSSYEQYF	TGTGCCAGACCGTCGAGAAGCTCCTACGAGCAGTACTTC
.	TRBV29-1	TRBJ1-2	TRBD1	CSVLMGQGGYGYTF	TGCAGCGTCCTAATGGGACAGGGGGGATATGGCTACACCTTC
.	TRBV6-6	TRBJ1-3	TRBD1	CASREQGAGGNTIYF	TGTGCCAGCAGGGAACAGGGGGCAGGTGGAAACACCATATATTTT
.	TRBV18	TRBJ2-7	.	CASSPPGTYEQYF	TGTGCCAGCTCACCACCGGGCACCTACGAGCAGTACTTC
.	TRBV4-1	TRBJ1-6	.	CASSSGALGSPLHF	TGCGCCAGCAGCAGCGGCGCCCTAGGGTCACCCCTCCACTTT
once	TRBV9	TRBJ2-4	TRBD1	CASSVESGRGLAKNIQYF	TGTGCCAGCAGCGTAGAATCGGGCAGGGGGCTAGCCAAAAACATTCAGTACTTC
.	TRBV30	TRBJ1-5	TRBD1	CAWSVRDRGNQPQHF	TGTGCCTGGAGTGTAAGGGACAGGGGCAATCAGCCCCAGCATTTT
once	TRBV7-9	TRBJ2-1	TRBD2	CASRWDYLADEQFF	TGTGCCAGCAGATGGGACTACTTAGCGGATGAGCAGTTCTTC
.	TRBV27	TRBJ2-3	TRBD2	CASSPRGGFITDTQYF	TGTGCCAGCAGTCCGCGGGGGGGGTTTATCACAGATACGCAGTATTTT
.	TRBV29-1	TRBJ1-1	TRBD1	CSVVGDSLGTEAFF	TGCAGCGTTGTTGGGGACAGCCTGGGCACTGAAGCTTTCTTT
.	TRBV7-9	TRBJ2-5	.	CASSSAAPRETQYF	TGTGCCAGCAGCTCGGCGGCCCCGAGGGAGACCCAGTACTTC
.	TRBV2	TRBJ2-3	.	CASSPSVNADTQYF	TGTGCCAGCAGTCCATCCGTAAACGCGGATACGCAGTATTTT
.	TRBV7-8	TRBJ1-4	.	CASSLYRGGGEKLFF	TGTGCCAGCAGCTTATACCGAGGGGGTGGAGAAAAACTGTTTTTT
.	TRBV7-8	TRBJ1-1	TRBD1	CASSLFPRQGNTEAFF	TGTGCCAGCAGCTTATTTCCTCGACAGGGGAACACTGAAGCTTTCTTT
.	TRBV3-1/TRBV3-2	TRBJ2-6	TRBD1	CASSSITGGYSGANVLTF	TGTGCCAGCAGCTCAATTACAGGGGGCTACTCTGGGGCCAACGTCCTGACTTTC
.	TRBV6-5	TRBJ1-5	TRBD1	CASSIQGQSNQPQHF	TGTGCCAGCTCCATCCAGGGACAGAGCAATCAGCCCCAGCATTTT
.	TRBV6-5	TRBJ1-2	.	CASSYARGGVYGYTF	TGTGCCAGCAGTTACGCCCGGGGGGGCGTCTATGGCTACACCTTC
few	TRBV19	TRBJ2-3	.	CASSQTRTDTQYF	TGTGCCAGTAGCCAAACCCGCACTGATACGCAGTATTTT
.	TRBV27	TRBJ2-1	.	CASSYLRGEQFF	TGTGCCAGCAGTTACCTCAGGGGTGAGCAGTTCTTC